The present T cell receptor (beta chain) was sequenced within a study of blood T cell repertoires in COVID-19. Study details: The origin of the acute and convalescent COVID-19 samples was the United States, Italy and Spain. PBMCs, B-cell-depleted T cells, or T cells were the source of the cDNA or gDNA that made up the material.

Per the original methods: Estimated nucleated cell counts came from reference gene primer amplification. The method was immunoSEQ multiplex PCR; TCRdb's version includes in-frame clones alone and lacks a portion of them. From that table come the V and J calls and clone size; the DNA was used to work out D and trimming. The repertoire consists of approximately 200,000 clones, with about 88% occurring once and the leading ten covering about 2%. The CDR3 runs to 15 residues. Trimming left V 3 bases short and J 0 bases short, with 8 bases between. The germline V gene encodes CDR1 SEHNR and CDR2 FQNEAQ (reference sequence).

The rearrangement joins TRBV7-9 to TRBJ2-2; weak D call: TRBD1 (5 bases). Sequences were obtained from peripheral blood. This clonotype originated in a man in his forties with active or convalescent COVID-19. The CDR3 DNA follows: TGTGCCAGCAGCTTGGTACAGGCGAACACCGGGGAGCTGTTTTTT. It translates to CASSLVQANTGELFF.